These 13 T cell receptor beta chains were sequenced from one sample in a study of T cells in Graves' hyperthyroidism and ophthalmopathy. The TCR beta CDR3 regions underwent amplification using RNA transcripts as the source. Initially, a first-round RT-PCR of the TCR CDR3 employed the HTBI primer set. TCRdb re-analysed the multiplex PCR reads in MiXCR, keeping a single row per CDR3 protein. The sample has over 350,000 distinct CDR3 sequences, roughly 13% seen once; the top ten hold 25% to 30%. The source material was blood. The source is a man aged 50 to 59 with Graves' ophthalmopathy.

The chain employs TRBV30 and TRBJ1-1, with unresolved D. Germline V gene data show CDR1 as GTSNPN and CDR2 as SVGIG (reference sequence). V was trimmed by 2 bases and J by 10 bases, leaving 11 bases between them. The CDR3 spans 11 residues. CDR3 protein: CAWSSVGAAFF. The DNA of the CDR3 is TGTGCCTGGAGTTCAGTGGGAGCAGCTTTCTTT.

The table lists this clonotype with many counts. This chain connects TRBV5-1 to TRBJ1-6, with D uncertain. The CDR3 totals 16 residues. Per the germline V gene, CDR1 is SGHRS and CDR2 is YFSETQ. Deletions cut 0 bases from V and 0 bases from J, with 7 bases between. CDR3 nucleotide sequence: TGCGCCAGCAGCTTGGACGGAGCCTCCTATAATTCACCCCTCCACTTT. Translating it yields CASSLDGASYNSPLHF.

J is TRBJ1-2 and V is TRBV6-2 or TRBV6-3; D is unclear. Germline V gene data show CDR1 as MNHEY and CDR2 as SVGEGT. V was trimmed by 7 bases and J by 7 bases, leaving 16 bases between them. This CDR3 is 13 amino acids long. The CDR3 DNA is TGTGCCAGCACGTTATCGGGTCCCTGTGGCTACACCTTC. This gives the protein CASTLSGPCGYTF.

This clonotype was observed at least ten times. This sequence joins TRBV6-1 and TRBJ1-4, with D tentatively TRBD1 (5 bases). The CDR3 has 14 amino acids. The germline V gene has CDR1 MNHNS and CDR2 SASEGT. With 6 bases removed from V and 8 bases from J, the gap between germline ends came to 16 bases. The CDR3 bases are TGTGCCAGCAGCATTGATACATGGGGCGAAAAACTGTTTTTT. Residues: CASSIDTWGEKLFF.

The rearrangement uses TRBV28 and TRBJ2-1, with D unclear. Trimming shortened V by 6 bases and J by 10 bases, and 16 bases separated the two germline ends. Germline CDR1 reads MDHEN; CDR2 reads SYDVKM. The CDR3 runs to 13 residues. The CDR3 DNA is TGTGCCAGCAGCCCCCCAGCCCCACAGGAGCAGTTCTTC. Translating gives CASSPPAPQEQFF.

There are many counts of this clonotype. The CDR3 nucleotides read TGTGCCAGCAGCTTTGAGGGGCTAAGCTCCTACAATGAGCAGTTCTTC. It translates to CASSFEGLSSYNEQFF. The J gene is TRBJ2-1, the V gene TRBV7-2; D is possibly TRBD1 or TRBD2 (5 bases each). This CDR3 has 16 residues. V lost 3 bases to trimming and J lost 0 bases, with 12 bases between them. The germline V gene encodes CDR1 SGHTA and CDR2 FQGNSA. Full variable domain (rest looked up from reference TRBV7-2 and TRBJ2-1): GAGVSQSPSNKVTEKGKDVELRCDPISGHTALYWYRQSLGQGLEFLIYFQGNSAPDKSGLPSDRFSAERTGGSVSTLTIQRTQQEDSAVYLCASSFEGLSSYNEQFFGPGTRLTVL.

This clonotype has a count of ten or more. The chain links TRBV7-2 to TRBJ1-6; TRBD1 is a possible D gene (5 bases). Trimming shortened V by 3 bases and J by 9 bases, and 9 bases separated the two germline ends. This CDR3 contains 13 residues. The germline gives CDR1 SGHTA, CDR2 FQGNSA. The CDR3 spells CASSFGGSSPLHF. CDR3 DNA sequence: TGTGCCAGCAGCTTTGGGGGTTCTTCACCCCTCCACTTT.

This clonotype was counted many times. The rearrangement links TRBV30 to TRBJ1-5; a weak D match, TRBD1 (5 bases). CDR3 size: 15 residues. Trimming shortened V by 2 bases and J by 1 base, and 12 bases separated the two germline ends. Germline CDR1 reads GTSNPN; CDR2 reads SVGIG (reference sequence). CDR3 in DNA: TGTGCCTGGAGTTGGGGCCGGGACAGCAATCAGCCCCAGCATTTT. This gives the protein CAWSWGRDSNQPQHF.

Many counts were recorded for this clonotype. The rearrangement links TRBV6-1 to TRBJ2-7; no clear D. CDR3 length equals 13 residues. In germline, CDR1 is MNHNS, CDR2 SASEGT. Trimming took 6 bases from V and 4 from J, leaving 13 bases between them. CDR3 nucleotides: TGTGCCAGCAGCAACGAGCCGGGTTACGAGCAGTACTTC. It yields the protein CASSNEPGYEQYF.

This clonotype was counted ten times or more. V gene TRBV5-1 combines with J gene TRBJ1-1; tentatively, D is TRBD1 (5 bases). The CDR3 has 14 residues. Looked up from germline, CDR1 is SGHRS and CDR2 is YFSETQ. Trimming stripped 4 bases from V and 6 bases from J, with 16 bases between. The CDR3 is CASSTSREVAEAFF. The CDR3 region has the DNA TGCGCCAGCAGCACCTCCAGGGAGGTCGCTGAAGCTTTCTTT.

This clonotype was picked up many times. The CDR3: CSVLIAGGPSDTQYF. CDR3 sequence (DNA): TGCAGCGTCCTTATAGCGGGAGGGCCTTCGGATACGCAGTATTTT. V and J are TRBV29-1 and TRBJ2-3; the match to TRBD2 covers 11 bases. The V gene end was trimmed by 6 bases and the J gene end by 6 bases; junction bases not matched to a gene: 11. Per germline, CDR1 SQVTM and CDR2 ANQGSEA. The CDR3 runs to 15 residues.

The CDR3 sequence is CASSLSGLAGGPATDTQYF. CDR3 coding DNA: TGCGCCAGCAGCTTGTCTGGACTAGCGGGAGGGCCGGCCACAGATACGCAGTATTTT. The rearrangement joins TRBV5-1 to TRBJ2-3; 15 bases are shared with TRBD2. V lost 1 base and J lost 2; bases outside the gene matches: 8. Per germline, CDR1 SGHRS and CDR2 YFSETQ. This CDR3 contains 19 residues.

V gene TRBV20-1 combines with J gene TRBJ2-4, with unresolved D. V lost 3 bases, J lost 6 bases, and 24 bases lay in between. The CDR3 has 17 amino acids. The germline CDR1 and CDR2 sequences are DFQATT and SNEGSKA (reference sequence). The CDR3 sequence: CSASGSVDILRGNIQYF. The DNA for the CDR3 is TGCAGTGCTAGTGGCTCGGTAGACATCCTAAGAGGAAACATTCAGTACTTC.